The 12 T cell receptor beta chains in this list originate from one sample, sequenced in a study of T cells in localized non-small cell lung cancer. Profiled with immunoSEQ multiplex PCR; TCRdb holds only in-frame clones, not every one. The sample lists roughly 35,000 clones, 80% to 90% seen once, with roughly 2.5% in the top ten. Here the sequenced sample was peripheral blood, taken before any cancer treatment. The receptors derive from a woman aged 35-75 years with stage I lung adenocarcinoma.

This chain uses TRBV18 with TRBJ1-2, with 7 bases matching TRBD1. Germline assignment: CDR1 KGHSH and CDR2 LQKENI. V lost 3 bases to trimming and J lost 2 bases; unmatched junction nucleotides: 6. CDR3 length equals 15 residues. CDR3 amino acids: CASSPWAGGNYGYTF. For the CDR3, the DNA is TGTGCCAGCTCACCCTGGGCAGGGGGGAACTATGGCTACACCTTC.

The V gene is TRBV6-5, the J gene TRBJ2-7; no firm D call. The ends were cut back, 6 bases at V and 0 bases at J, with 9 bases in the middle. The CDR3 runs to 13 residues. The germline gives CDR1 MNHEY, CDR2 SVGAGI. Written as DNA, the CDR3 is TGTGCCAGCAGGCAGAAGGGCTCCTACGAGCAGTACTTC. Translation gives CASRQKGSYEQYF.

This clone turned up a few times. V gene TRBV19 combines with J gene TRBJ2-5; no definite D call. The germline gives CDR1 LNHDA, CDR2 SQIVND (reference sequence). This CDR3 has 13 amino acids. Trimming shortened V by 3 bases and J by 1 base, and 6 bases separated the two germline ends. In nucleotides, the CDR3 is TGTGCCAGTAGTATCCCCCTCCAAGAGACCCAGTACTTC. Amino acid sequence: CASSIPLQETQYF.

The chain couples TRBV5-6 to TRBJ1-2; D is uncertain. There are 14 residues in the CDR3. Germline V gene sequence: CDR1 SGHDT, CDR2 YYEEEE. V was trimmed by 6 bases and J by 4 bases, leaving 16 bases between them. The CDR3, as DNA: TGTGCCAGCACCCGCAACCAGCCTCCCTATGGCTACACCTTC. It translates to CASTRNQPPYGYTF. Filled out from reference TRBV5-6 and TRBJ1-2, the complete variable domain reads DAGVTQSPTHLIKTRGQQVTLRCSPKSGHDTVSWYQQALGQGPQFIFQYYEEEERQRGNFPDRFSGHQFPNYSSELNVNALLLGDSALYLCASTRNQPPYGYTFGSGTRLTVV.

This chain joins TRBV11-2 and TRBJ1-1, with TRBD1 matching 11 bases. The junction had 7 bases not matched to a gene; V was cut back by 5 bases and J by 11 bases. CDR1 is SGHAT and CDR2 is FQNNGV in the germline V gene. The CDR3 spans 13 residues. CDR3 DNA: TGTGCCAGCAGCCCCGGACAGGGGGCGCTGGCTTTCTTT. Its protein product is CASSPGQGALAFF.

The chain joins TRBV7-8 to TRBJ2-7, with no clear D. The germline V gene has CDR1 SGHVS and CDR2 FQNEAQ. This CDR3 spans 13 amino acids. With 5 bases removed from V and 0 bases from J, the gap between germline ends came to 8 bases. DNA for the CDR3: TGTGCCAGCAGCCAACAGTCCTCCTACGAGCAGTACTTC. This encodes CASSQQSSYEQYF.

In its sample, this clone was seen once. CDR3 region: CASSRQTSGTYEQYF. CDR3 nucleotide sequence: TGTGCCAGCAGCCGGCAGACTAGCGGGACTTACGAGCAGTACTTC. V is TRBV14 and J is TRBJ2-7; 11 nucleotides align to TRBD2. V was pared by 4 bases and J by 4 bases, with 6 bases of the junction left unmatched. Looked up from germline, CDR1 is SGHDN and CDR2 is FVKESK. The CDR3 is 15 amino acids. The whole variable domain, remainder taken from reference TRBV14 and TRBJ2-7, is EAGVTQFPSHSVIEKGQTVTLRCDPISGHDNLYWYRRVMGKEIKFLLHFVKESKQDESGMPNNRFLAERTGGTYSTLKVQPAELEDSGVYFCASSRQTSGTYEQYFGPGTRLTVT.

J is TRBJ1-2 and V is TRBV30, with D unresolved. Germline-derived CDR1 and CDR2 are GTSNPN and SVGIG (reference sequence). CDR3 size: 11 residues. V lost 5 bases and J lost 1, with 5 bases in between. Here the CDR3 reads CAWVHNYGYTF. CDR3 DNA: TGTGCCTGGGTCCATAACTATGGCTACACCTTC.

The chain employs TRBV18 and TRBJ2-5; 10 nucleotides line up with TRBD2. Per germline, CDR1 KGHSH and CDR2 LQKENI. The ends lost 2 bases at V and 2 bases at J; junction bases unmatched: 2. The length of the CDR3 is 15 residues. CDR3 region: CASSPASGSQETQYF. CDR3 nucleotide sequence: TGTGCCAGCTCACCAGCTAGCGGGAGTCAAGAGACCCAGTACTTC.

The rearrangement uses TRBV11-2 and TRBJ1-4; 7 bases are shared with TRBD1. After removal of 1 base from V and 8 bases from J, the junction contained 10 bases not matched to a gene. CDR3 length: 16 residues. Germline V CDR1 and CDR2: SGHAT, FQNNGV. The CDR3 sequence: CASSLVNLAGGEKLFF. The DNA of the CDR3 is TGTGCCAGCAGCTTAGTCAATTTGGCAGGGGGAGAAAAACTGTTTTTT.

The rearrangement uses TRBV27 and TRBJ2-7; 10 bases agree with TRBD1. This CDR3 spans 15 amino acids. Germline CDR1 MNHEY, CDR2 SMNVEV (reference sequence). V lost 6 bases to trimming and J lost 4 bases; unmatched junction nucleotides: 9. The CDR3 is CASSSTGGGGYEQYF. The CDR3 region has the DNA TGTGCCAGCAGCTCGACAGGGGGCGGAGGATACGAGCAGTACTTC.

V gene TRBV30 combines with J gene TRBJ2-2, with 9 bases aligning to TRBD2. CDR1 GTSNPN and CDR2 SVGIG come from the germline V gene (reference sequence). CDR3 size: 15 residues. V lost 4 bases to trimming and J lost 1 base; unmatched junction nucleotides: 4. The CDR3: CAWKETSGNTGELFF. CDR3 nucleotides: TGTGCCTGGAAAGAGACTAGCGGGAACACCGGGGAGCTGTTTTTT.